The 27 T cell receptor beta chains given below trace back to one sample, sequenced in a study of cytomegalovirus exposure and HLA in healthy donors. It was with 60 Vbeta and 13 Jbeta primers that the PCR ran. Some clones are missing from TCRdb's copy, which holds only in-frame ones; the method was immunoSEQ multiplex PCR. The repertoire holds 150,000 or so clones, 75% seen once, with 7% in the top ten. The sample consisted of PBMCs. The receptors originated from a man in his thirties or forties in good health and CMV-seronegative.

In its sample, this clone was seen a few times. The CDR3 region is CASSLSGQGEKLFF. The CDR3 DNA reads as TGCGCCAGCAGCTTGTCGGGACAGGGTGAAAAACTGTTTTTT. The rearrangement links TRBV5-1 to TRBJ1-4, with 9 bases matching TRBD1. CDR1 is SGHRS, CDR2 YFSETQ, per germline. V gave up 1 base and J gave up 7 bases; unmatched junction bases: 2. This CDR3 is 14 amino acids long.

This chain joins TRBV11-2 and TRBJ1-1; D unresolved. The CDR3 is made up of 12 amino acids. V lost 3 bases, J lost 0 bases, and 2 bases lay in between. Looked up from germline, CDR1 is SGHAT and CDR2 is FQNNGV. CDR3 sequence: CASSFVNTEAFF. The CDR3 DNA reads TGTGCCAGCAGCTTCGTGAACACTGAAGCTTTCTTT.

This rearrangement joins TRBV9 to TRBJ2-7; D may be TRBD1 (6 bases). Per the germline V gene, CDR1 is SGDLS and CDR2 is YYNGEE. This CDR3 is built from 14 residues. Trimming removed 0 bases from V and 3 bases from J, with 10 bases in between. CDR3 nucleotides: TGTGCCAGCAGCGTAGGACAGGACAACTACGAGCAGTACTTC. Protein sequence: CASSVGQDNYEQYF.

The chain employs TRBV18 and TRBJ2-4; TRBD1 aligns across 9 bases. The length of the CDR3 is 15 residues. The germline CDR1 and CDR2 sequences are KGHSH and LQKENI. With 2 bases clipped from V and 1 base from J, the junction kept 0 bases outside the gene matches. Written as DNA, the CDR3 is TGTGCCAGCTCACCAGGGACAGGGGCCAAAAACATTCAGTACTTC. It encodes CASSPGTGAKNIQYF.

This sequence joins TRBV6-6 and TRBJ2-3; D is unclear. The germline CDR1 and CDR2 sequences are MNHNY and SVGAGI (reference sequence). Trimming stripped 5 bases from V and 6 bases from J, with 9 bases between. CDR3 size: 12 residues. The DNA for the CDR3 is TGTGCCAGCAGTCCAGGTCGGGATACGCAGTATTTT. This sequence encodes CASSPGRDTQYF.

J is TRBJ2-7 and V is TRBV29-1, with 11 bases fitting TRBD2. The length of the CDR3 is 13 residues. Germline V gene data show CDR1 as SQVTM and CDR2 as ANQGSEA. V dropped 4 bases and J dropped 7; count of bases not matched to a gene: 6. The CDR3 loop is CSVAPSGRREQYF. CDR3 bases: TGCAGCGTTGCGCCTAGCGGGAGGCGGGAGCAGTACTTC.

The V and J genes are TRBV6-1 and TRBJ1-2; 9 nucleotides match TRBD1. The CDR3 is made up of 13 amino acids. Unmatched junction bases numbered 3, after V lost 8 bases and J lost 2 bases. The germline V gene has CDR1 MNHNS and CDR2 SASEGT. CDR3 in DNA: TGTGCCAGCGGGGGACAGGGAAACTATGGCTACACCTTC. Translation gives CASGGQGNYGYTF.

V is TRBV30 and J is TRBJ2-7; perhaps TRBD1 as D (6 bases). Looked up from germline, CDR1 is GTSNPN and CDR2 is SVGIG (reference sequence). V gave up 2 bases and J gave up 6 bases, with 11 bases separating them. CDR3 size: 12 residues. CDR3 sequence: CAWSTGYSEQYF. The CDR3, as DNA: TGTGCCTGGAGTACAGGGTATAGCGAGCAGTACTTC. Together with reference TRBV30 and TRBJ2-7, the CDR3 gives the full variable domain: SQTIHQWPATLVQPVGSPLSLECTVEGTSNPNLYWYRQAAGRGLQLLFYSVGIGQISSEVPQNLSASRPQDRQFILSSKKLLLSDSGFYLCAWSTGYSEQYFGPGTRLTVT.

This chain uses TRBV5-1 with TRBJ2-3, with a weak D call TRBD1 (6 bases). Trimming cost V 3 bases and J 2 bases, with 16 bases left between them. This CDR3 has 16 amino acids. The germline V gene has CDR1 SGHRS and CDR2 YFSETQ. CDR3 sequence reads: CASSSGTTVSTDTQYF. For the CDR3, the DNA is TGCGCCAGCAGCTCGGGGACAACCGTTTCCACAGATACGCAGTATTTT.

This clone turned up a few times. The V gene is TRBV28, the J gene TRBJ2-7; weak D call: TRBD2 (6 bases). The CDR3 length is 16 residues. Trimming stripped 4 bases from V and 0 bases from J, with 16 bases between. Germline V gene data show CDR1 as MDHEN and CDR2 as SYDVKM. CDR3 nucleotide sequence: TGTGCCAGCAGTTCCCTTGGAGGGCGAAGCTCCTACGAGCAGTACTTC. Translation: CASSSLGGRSSYEQYF.

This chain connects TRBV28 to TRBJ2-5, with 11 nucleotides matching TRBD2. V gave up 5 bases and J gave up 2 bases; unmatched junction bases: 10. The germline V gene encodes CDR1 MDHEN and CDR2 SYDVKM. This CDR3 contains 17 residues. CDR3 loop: CASSPLGLAGFQETQYF. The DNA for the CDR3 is TGTGCCAGCAGTCCCCTCGGACTAGCGGGTTTTCAAGAGACCCAGTACTTC.

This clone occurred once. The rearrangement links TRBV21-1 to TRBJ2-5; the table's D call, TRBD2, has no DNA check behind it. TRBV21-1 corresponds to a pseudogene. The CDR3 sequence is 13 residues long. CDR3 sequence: CASSKVDKETQYF. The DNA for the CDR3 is TGTGCCAGCAGCAAAGTAGATAAAGAGACCCAGTACTTC.

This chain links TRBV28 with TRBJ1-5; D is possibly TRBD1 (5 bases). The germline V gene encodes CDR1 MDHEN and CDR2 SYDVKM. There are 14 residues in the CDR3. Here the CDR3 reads CAIRLKGYNQPQHF. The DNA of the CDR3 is TGTGCTATACGCTTAAAGGGGTACAATCAGCCCCAGCATTTT.

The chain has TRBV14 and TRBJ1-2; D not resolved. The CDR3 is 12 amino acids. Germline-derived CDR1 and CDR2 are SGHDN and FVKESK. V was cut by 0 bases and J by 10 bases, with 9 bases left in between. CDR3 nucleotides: TGTGCCAGCAGCCAAGATACAGAAGTCTACACCTTC. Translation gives CASSQDTEVYTF.

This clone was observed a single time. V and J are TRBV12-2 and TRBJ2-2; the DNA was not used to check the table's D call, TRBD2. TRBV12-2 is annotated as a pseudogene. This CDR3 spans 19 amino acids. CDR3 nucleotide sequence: TGTGCAAGTCGACCCCGTCCCGTTAGCGGGAGGGCCTACACCGGGGAGCTGTTTTTT. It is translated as CASRPRPVSGRAYTGELFF.

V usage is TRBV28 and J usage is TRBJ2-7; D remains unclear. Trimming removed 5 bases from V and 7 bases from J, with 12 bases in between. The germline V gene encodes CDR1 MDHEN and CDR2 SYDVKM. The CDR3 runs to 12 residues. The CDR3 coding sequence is TGTGCCAGCAGTGCGGTCCGGTGGGAGCAGTACTTC. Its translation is CASSAVRWEQYF.

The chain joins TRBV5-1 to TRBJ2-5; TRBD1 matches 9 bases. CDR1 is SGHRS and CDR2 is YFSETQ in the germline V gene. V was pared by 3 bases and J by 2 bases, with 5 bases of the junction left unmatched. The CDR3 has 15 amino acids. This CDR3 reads CASSWGTGPQETQYF. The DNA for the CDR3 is TGCGCCAGCAGCTGGGGGACAGGGCCTCAAGAGACCCAGTACTTC.

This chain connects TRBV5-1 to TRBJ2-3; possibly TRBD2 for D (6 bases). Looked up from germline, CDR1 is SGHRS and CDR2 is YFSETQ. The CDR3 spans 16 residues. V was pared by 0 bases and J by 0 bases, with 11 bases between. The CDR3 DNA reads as TGCGCCAGCAGCTTGGGTAGCGGCGTCAGCACAGATACGCAGTATTTT. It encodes CASSLGSGVSTDTQYF.

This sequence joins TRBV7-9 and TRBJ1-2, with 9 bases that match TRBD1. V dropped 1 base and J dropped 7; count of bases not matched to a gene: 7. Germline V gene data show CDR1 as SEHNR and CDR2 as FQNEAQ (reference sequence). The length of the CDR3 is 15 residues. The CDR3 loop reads CASSLVGTGIIGYTF. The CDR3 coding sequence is TGTGCCAGCAGCTTAGTCGGGACAGGGATCATTGGCTACACCTTC. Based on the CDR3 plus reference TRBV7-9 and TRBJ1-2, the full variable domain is DTGVSQNPRHKITKRGQNVTFRCDPISEHNRLYWYRQTLGQGPEFLTYFQNEAQLEKSRLLSDRFSAERPKGSFSTLEIQRTEQGDSAMYLCASSLVGTGIIGYTFGSGTRLTVV.

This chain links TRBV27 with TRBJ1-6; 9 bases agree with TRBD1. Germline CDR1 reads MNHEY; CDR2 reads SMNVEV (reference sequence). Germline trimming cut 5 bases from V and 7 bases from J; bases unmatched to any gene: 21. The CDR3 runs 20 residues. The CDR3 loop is CASSQKILAGTGRSNSPLHF. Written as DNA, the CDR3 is TGTGCCAGCAGTCAAAAAATACTCGCCGGGACAGGGAGATCCAATTCACCCCTCCACTTT.

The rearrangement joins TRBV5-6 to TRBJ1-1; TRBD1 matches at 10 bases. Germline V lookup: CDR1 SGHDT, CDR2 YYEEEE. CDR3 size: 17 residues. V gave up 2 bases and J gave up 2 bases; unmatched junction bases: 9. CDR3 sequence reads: CASSFIRDRGRNTEAFF. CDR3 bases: TGTGCCAGCAGCTTCATCCGGGACAGGGGAAGAAACACTGAAGCTTTCTTT.

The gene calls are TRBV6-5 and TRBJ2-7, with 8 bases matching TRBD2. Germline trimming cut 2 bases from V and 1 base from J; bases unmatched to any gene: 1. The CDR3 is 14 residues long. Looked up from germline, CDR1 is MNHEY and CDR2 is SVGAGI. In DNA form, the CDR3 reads TGTGCCAGCAGTTACGGCGGGGGGTCCTACGAGCAGTACTTC. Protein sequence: CASSYGGGSYEQYF.

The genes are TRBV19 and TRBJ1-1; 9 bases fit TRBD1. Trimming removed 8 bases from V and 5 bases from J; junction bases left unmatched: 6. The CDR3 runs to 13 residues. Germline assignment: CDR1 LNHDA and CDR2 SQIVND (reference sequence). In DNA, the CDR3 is TGTGCCAGTGGGTGGACAGGGGAAACTGAAGCTTTCTTT. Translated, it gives CASGWTGETEAFF.

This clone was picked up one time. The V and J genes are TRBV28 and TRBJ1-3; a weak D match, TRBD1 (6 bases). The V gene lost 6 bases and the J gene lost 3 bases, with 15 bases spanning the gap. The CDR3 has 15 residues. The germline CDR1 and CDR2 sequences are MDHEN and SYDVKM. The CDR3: CASSTRGYLGNTIYF. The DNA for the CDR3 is TGTGCCAGCAGCACAAGGGGGTATCTTGGAAACACCATATATTTT. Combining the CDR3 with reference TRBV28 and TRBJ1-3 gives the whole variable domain DVKVTQSSRYLVKRTGEKVFLECVQDMDHENMFWYRQDPGLGLRLIYFSYDVKMKEKGDIPEGYSVSREKKERFSLILESASTNQTSMYLCASSTRGYLGNTIYFGEGSWLTVV.

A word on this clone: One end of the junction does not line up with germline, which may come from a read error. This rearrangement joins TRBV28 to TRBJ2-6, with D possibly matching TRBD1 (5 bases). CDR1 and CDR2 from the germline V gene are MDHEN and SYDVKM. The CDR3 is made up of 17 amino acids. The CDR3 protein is CASSLGYGGSGANGLTF. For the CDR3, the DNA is TGTGCCAGCAGTTTAGGCTACGGTGGTTCTGGGGCCAACGGCCTGACTTTC.

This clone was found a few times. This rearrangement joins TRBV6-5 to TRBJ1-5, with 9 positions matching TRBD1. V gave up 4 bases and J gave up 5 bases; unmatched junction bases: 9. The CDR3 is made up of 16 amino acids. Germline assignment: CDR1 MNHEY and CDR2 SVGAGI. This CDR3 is CASSWDRVNLDQPQHF. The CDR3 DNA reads TGTGCCAGCAGTTGGGACAGGGTGAATTTAGATCAGCCCCAGCATTTT.

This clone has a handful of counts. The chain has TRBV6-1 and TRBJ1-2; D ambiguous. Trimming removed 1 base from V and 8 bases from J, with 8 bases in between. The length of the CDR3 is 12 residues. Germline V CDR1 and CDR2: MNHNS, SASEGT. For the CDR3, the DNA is TGTGCCAGCAGTGAAGGGGGAGTGGGCTACACCTTC. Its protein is CASSEGGVGYTF.